In this sample, the clone carrying this T cell receptor (beta chain) turned up a few times. Its antigen is as yet unknown. The data are from a study of T-cell reconstitution after alpha-beta-depleted transplantation in children. Findings and limits, study-wide: Several hundred expanded graft clones reportedly gave rise to the alpha-beta T cells present about two months after transplant. Some patients' high day-60 TCRbeta diversity was traced to surviving recipient T cells and thymic progenitors. T-cell numbers and diversity one year post-transplant derived largely from freshly generated T cells.

The TCRbeta library was prepared with unique molecular identifiers. TCRdb passed the PCR reads through MiXCR, listing each CDR3 protein once. The sample carries roughly 400,000 distinct CDR3 sequences, roughly 43% recorded once. The CDR3 runs 14 residues. V shed 4 bases and J shed 9 bases, with 17 bases lying between them. The germline CDR1 and CDR2 sequences are SGHRS and YFSETQ. J is TRBJ2-1 and V is TRBV5-1; D possibly corresponds to TRBD2 (6 bases). The sequence was collected from a girl aged 2-15 years with aplastic anemia, due to receive a stem cell transplant. The sequencing here drew on PBMCs, taken before TCRalphabeta/CD19-depleted stem cell transplant. This chain's CDR3 is CASSRLEVTGEQFF. In DNA form, the CDR3 reads TGCGCCAGCAGCCGACTAGAGGTGACGGGTGAGCAGTTCTTC.